Listed below are T cell receptor beta chains from one sample, sequenced in a study of blood T cell repertoires in COVID-19. Sequencing was performed with immunoSEQ multiplex PCR; in TCRdb, only in-frame clones are kept and a portion is missing. The table records approximately 400,000 clones, around 87% of them present only once. Sequencing used PBMCs or T cells enriched from blood (not recorded which). The receptors were sampled from a man aged 30 to 45 who had recovered from COVID-19. CDR3s include the opening cysteine and the closing phenylalanine or tryptophan. D genes are given only for firm matches. Rows give clone size only sometimes, using once, few, many, or a class for an expanded clone.

TRBV7-9,TRBJ2-1,-,-,TGTGCCAGCAGCGATATACAGGGAGGGGTTGCGAATGAGCAGTTCTTC,CASSDIQGGVANEQFF
TRBV19,TRBJ2-3,-,TRBD1,TGTGCCAGTAGGGACGACAGGGGGGATTCGACAGATACGCAGTATTTT,CASRDDRGDSTDTQYF
TRBV5-1,TRBJ2-4,-,-,TGCGCCAGCAGCAATCAGGGAGGGGGAGCCAAAAACATTCAGTACTTC,CASSNQGGGAKNIQYF
TRBV7-6,TRBJ1-1,-,TRBD1,TGTGCCAGCAGCCGAAAGACAGGGGACACTGAAGCTTTCTTT,CASSRKTGDTEAFF
TRBV7-9,TRBJ1-5,few,-,TGTGCCAGCACCTTGGGGGCCGGCAATCAGCCCCAGCATTTT,CASTLGAGNQPQHF
TRBV7-2,TRBJ1-2,-,-,TGTGCCAGCAGCTTCGCCAGGCCCGACTATGGCTACACCTTC,CASSFARPDYGYTF
TRBV7-8,TRBJ1-5,few,-,TGTGCCAGCAGCTTTAACAGGGAGAAGCCCCAGCATTTT,CASSFNREKPQHF
TRBV9,TRBJ2-1,-,TRBD2,TGTGCCAGCAGCGCGGCTAGCGGGTACAATGAGCAGTTCTTC,CASSAASGYNEQFF
TRBV4-3,TRBJ1-6,-,-,TGCGCCAGCAGCCAAGATCGAGAGACCTATAATTCACCCCTCCACTTT,CASSQDRETYNSPLHF
TRBV27,TRBJ1-1,-,TRBD1,TGTGCCAGCAGTACCCGACAGGGGAGGACTGAAGCTTTCTTT,CASSTRQGRTEAFF
TRBV2,TRBJ2-5,-,TRBD1,TGTGCCAGCAGCTTACAGGGGCTTCCTCAAGAGACCCAGTACTTC,CASSLQGLPQETQYF
TRBV12-3/TRBV12-4,TRBJ2-3,-,-,TGTGCCAGCGGCGGGATTGTCGATACGCAGTATTTT,CASGGIVDTQYF
TRBV5-1,TRBJ2-7,-,TRBD1,TGCGCCAGCAGCTTGGAAGGACAGGGGGCGGGAGAGCAGTACTTC,CASSLEGQGAGEQYF
TRBV27,TRBJ1-5,few,-,TGTGCCAGCGGATCCTCCCGGGTTGGGAGTCAGCCCCAGCATTTT,CASGSSRVGSQPQHF
TRBV18,TRBJ2-7,few,TRBD1,TGTGCCAGCTCACCACCGAATCAGGGGGCCGGCGAGCAGTACTTC,CASSPPNQGAGEQYF
TRBV18,TRBJ2-7,-,TRBD1,TGTGCCAGCTCACTAGGACAGGGGGCGCAGGACGAGCAGTACTTC,CASSLGQGAQDEQYF
TRBV7-2,TRBJ2-5,-,TRBD2,TGTGCCAGCAGCTTAGATCCCTGGCGGGGGGACTTCCAAGAGACCCAGTACTTC,CASSLDPWRGDFQETQYF
TRBV27,TRBJ2-1,-,-,TGTGCCAGCAGATCGGTATACAATGAGCAGTTCTTC,CASRSVYNEQFF
TRBV19,TRBJ2-2,-,-,TGTGCCAGTAGTAACAGGGAAATAGCCGGGGAGCTGTTTTTT,CASSNREIAGELFF
TRBV12-3/TRBV12-4,TRBJ2-3,-,-,TGTGCCAGCAGTTCCTCCACAGATACGCAGTATTTT,CASSSSTDTQYF
TRBV18,TRBJ1-3,-,-,TGTGCCAGCTCACCAGGGACACTCTCTGGAAACACCATATATTTT,CASSPGTLSGNTIYF
TRBV4-1,TRBJ2-3,-,TRBD1,TGCGCCAGCAGCCGGGGGACAGGGGCCGCCACAGATACGCAGTATTTT,CASSRGTGAATDTQYF
TRBV6-4,TRBJ2-4,-,-,TGTGCCAGCAGTGTTCTTCCCGGAGATTTAGCCAAAAACATTCAGTACTTC,CASSVLPGDLAKNIQYF
TRBV7-9,TRBJ1-2,-,TRBD1,TGTGCCAGCAGCTTATGGGACAGGCCTGACTATGGCTACACCTTC,CASSLWDRPDYGYTF
TRBV3-1/TRBV3-2,TRBJ2-3,-,TRBD2,TGTGCCAGCAGCCAAGACTGGCGGGGGGCCTCAGATACGCAGTATTTT,CASSQDWRGASDTQYF
TRBV7-9,TRBJ2-7,-,-,TGTGCCAGCAGCTTTGACACTGACTACGAGCAGTACTTC,CASSFDTDYEQYF
TRBV19,TRBJ2-3,-,-,TGTGCCAGTAGGCTTCAGAGCGATCGGACGCAGTATTTT,CASRLQSDRTQYF
TRBV6-1,TRBJ1-6,-,-,TGTGCCAGCAGCCGACAGAGCTCCTATAATTCACCCCTCCACTTT,CASSRQSSYNSPLHF
TRBV4-2,TRBJ1-2,-,-,TGTGCCAGCAGCCAAGATCTGTCCGGGGACACAACTATCTATGGCTACACCTTC,CASSQDLSGDTTIYGYTF
TRBV19,TRBJ1-2,-,TRBD1,TGTGCCAGTAGTATTGGACAGGAAAACTATGGCTACACCTTC,CASSIGQENYGYTF
TRBV6-2/TRBV6-3,TRBJ2-7,once,TRBD1,TGTGCCAGCAGCCGGACAGGGTTTGACGAGCAGTACTTC,CASSRTGFDEQYF
TRBV5-1,TRBJ1-1,-,TRBD1,TGCGCCAGCAGCTTGGGGACAGGGGGTTGGGAAGCTTTCTTT,CASSLGTGGWEAFF
TRBV7-2,TRBJ1-1,-,TRBD1,TGTGCCAGCAGCCCAAATACAGGGGGCACCACTGAAGCTTTCTTT,CASSPNTGGTTEAFF
TRBV6-5,TRBJ2-2,-,-,TGTGCCAGCAGTCCAACCACTGTGGAGCTGTTTTTT,CASSPTTVELFF
TRBV10-3,TRBJ2-2,-,-,TGTGCCATCAGGTACAGGGATAACGCCGGGGAGCTGTTTTTT,CAIRYRDNAGELFF
TRBV18,TRBJ2-1,-,-,TGTGCCAGCTCACCACTAGTTTCCGTATCCTACAATGAGCAGTTCTTC,CASSPLVSVSYNEQFF
TRBV3-1/TRBV3-2,TRBJ1-3,few,-,TGTGCCAGCAGCTTGGGGACTAACTCTGGAAACACCATATATTTT,CASSLGTNSGNTIYF
TRBV24-1,TRBJ1-2,few,-,TGTGCCTCTTTCGACAGGCCCGAGGGCTACACCTTC,CASFDRPEGYTF